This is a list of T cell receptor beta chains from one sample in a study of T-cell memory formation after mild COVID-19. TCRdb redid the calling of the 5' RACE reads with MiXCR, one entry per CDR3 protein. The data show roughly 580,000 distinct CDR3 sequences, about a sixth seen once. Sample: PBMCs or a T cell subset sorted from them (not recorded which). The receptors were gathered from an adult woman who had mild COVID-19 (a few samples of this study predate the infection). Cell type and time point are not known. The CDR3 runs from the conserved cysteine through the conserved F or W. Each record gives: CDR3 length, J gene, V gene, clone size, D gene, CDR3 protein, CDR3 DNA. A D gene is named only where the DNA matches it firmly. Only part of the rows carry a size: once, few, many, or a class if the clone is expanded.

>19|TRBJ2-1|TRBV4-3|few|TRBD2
CASSQDFPILAETLYEQFF
TGCGCCAGCAGCCAAGATTTCCCAATACTAGCGGAGACCCTTTATGAGCAGTTCTTC
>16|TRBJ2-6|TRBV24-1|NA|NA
CATSGQASSGANVLTF
TGTGCCACCAGTGGACAGGCAAGCTCTGGGGCCAACGTCCTGACTTTC
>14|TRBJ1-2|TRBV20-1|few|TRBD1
CSARETGVNYGYTF
TGCAGTGCTAGAGAGACAGGGGTGAACTATGGCTACACCTTC
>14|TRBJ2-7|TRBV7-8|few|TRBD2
CASSWLAGTYEQYF
TGTGCCAGCAGCTGGCTAGCGGGGACCTACGAGCAGTACTTC
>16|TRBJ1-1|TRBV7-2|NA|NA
CASSSGQRGGYTEAFF
TGTGCCAGCAGCTCCGGGCAGCGGGGCGGTTACACTGAAGCTTTCTTT
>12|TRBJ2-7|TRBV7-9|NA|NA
CATEPTSYEQYF
TGTGCCACCGAACCGACTAGCTACGAGCAGTACTTC
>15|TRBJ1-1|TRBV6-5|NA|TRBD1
CDSSPDRGANTEAFF
TGTGACAGCAGTCCGGACAGGGGGGCGAACACTGAAGCTTTCTTT
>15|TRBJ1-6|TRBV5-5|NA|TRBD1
CASSFRDSYNSPLHF
TGTGCCAGCAGCTTCAGGGACAGTTATAATTCACCCCTCCACTTT
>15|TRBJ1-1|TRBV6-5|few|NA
CASSYSISAATEAFF
TGTGCCAGCAGTTACTCGATTAGCGCAGCCACTGAAGCTTTCTTT
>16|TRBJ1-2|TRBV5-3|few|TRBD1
CARSLAPDRGNYGYTF
TGTGCCAGAAGCTTGGCCCCGGACAGGGGGAACTATGGCTACACCTTC
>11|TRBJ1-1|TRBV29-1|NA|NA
CSVVGMSEAFF
TGCAGCGTTGTCGGGATGTCTGAAGCTTTCTTT
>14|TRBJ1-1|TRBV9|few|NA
CASSVGQGGTEAFF
TGTGCCAGCAGCGTCGGGCAGGGTGGGACTGAAGCTTTCTTT
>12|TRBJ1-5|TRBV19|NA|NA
CASCSGNQPQHF
TGTGCCAGCTGTTCAGGCAATCAGCCCCAGCATTTT
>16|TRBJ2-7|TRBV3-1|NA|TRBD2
CASSYTGLAGLWEQYF
TGTGCCAGCAGCTATACGGGACTAGCGGGCCTGTGGGAGCAGTACTTC
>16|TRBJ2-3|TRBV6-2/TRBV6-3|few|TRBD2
CASSSRSGRPTDTQYF
TGTGCCAGCAGTTCGCGTAGCGGGAGGCCCACAGATACGCAGTATTTT
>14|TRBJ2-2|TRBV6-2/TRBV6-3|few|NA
CASTGIEIYGELFF
TGTGCCAGCACTGGAATCGAAATCTACGGGGAGCTGTTTTTT
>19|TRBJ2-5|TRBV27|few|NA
CASSFRGRSGTAVQETQYF
TGTGCCAGCAGTTTTCGCGGCAGGTCTGGGACGGCGGTTCAAGAGACCCAGTACTTC
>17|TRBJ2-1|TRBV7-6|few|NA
CASSSLPDRSPYNEQFF
TGTGCCAGCAGCTCCCTACCAGACAGGAGCCCCTACAATGAGCAGTTCTTC
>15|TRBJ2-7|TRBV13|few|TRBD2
CASSLRASGTYEQYF
TGTGCCAGCAGCTTGAGGGCTAGCGGAACATACGAGCAGTACTTC
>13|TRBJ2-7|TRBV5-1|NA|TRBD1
CASTGQLSGEQYF
TGCGCCAGCACGGGACAGTTGTCAGGCGAGCAGTACTTC
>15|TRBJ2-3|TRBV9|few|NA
CASSLDGTPTDTQYF
TGTGCCAGCAGCCTCGATGGCACACCCACAGATACGCAGTATTTT
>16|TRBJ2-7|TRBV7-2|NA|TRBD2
CASSSLLREGSYEQYF
TGTGCCAGCAGCTCCCTATTGCGGGAGGGATCCTACGAGCAGTACTTC
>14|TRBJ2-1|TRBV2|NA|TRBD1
CASKEQGAYNEQFF
TGTGCCAGCAAGGAGCAGGGGGCTTACAATGAGCAGTTCTTC
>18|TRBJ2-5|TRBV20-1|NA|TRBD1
CSARDPDRAKYSQETQYF
TGCAGTGCTAGAGATCCTGACAGGGCGAAATACAGCCAAGAGACCCAGTACTTC
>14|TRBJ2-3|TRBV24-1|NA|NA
CATSAGDTRDTQYF
TGTGCCACCAGTGCCGGGGACACACGAGATACGCAGTATTTT
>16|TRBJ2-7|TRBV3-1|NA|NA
CASSQGQASGTYEQYF
TGTGCCAGCAGCCAAGGCCAGGCGAGCGGTACCTACGAGCAGTACTTC
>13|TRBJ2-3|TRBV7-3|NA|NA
CASSRRTADTQYF
TGTGCCAGCAGCCGAAGGACAGCAGATACGCAGTATTTT